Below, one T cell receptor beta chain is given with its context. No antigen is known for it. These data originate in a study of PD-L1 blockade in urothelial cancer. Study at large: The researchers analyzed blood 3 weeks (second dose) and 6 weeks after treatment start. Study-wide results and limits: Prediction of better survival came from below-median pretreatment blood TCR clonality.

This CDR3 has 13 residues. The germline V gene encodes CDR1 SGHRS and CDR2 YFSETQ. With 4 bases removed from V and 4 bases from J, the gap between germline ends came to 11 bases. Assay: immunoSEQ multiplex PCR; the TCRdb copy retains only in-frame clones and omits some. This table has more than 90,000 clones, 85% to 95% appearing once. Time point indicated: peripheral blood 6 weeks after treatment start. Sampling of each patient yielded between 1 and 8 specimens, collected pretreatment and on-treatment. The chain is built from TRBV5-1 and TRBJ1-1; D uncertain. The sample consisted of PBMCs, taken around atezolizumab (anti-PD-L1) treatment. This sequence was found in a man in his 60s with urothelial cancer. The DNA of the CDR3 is TGCGCCAGCAGCGCCTCGGAGGGCACTGAAGCTTTCTTT. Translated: CASSASEGTEAFF.